The 20 T cell receptor beta chains below all came from one sample that was sequenced in a study of T cells in women clearing cervical HPV infection (dated by TCRdb to the late 2010s). Libraries were built with the immunoSEQ multiplex PCR assay. Entries here come from immuneACCESS through TCRdb and include only in-frame sequences with V and J called. Some clones fail to appear in such tables; in the studies checked, an unresolved V gene covers under half of the shortfall, and the cause of the remainder is unknown. The sample table holds tens of thousands of clones. 7.6% of the sample is in the top ten clones. Material: blood buffy coat. These TCRs come from a woman aged 18 to 75 with a cervical HPV16 infection that either progressed to CIN3+ or cleared (not recorded which).

About this clone itself: The read is 3 residues too short to cover the CDR3 end, so that end is filled in from the germline J gene. The chain carries TRBV2 and TRBJ1-2; tentatively, D is TRBD1 (5 bases). V was clipped by 7 bases and J by 6 bases, with 15 bases between them. Per the germline V gene, CDR1 is SNHLY and CDR2 is FYNNEI. The CDR3 contains 13 residues. CDR3 sequence: CASNRGMEDGYTF. Partial CDR3 DNA: TGTGCCAGCAATCGGGGGATGGAGGATGGC.

As to this clone: The read ends 3 residues early relative to the CDR3; the germline J gene fills the gap. The chain is built from TRBV16 and TRBJ2-7; D is unresolved. Trimming removed 5 bases from V and 2 bases from J, with 13 bases in between. Germline V gene sequence: CDR1 KGHSY, CDR2 FQNENV. The CDR3 length is 14 residues. The DNA read from the CDR3 is TGTGCCAGCAGCATTTCAGGTCCCGCCTACGAG. Its translation is CASSISGPAYE. The whole CDR3 region reads CASSISGPAYEQYF.

For this clone: The CDR3 end falls 3 residues outside the read, so it is completed with the germline J gene. The chain links TRBV7-3 to TRBJ1-1; a possible D gene is TRBD1 (6 bases). The germline V gene has CDR1 SGHTA and CDR2 FQGTGA. The CDR3 sequence is 14 residues long. Trimming left V 6 bases short and J 1 base short, with 12 bases between. The CDR3 bases that were read are TGTGCCAGCAGACGGGACAACCAGAACACTGAA. Residues: CASRRDNQNTE. The CDR3, in full, reads CASRRDNQNTEAFF.

In regard to this clone: The read comes to an end 3 residues before the CDR3 does, leaving the germline J gene to fill in the end. This chain joins TRBV5-1 and TRBJ2-5, with 11 positions matching TRBD2. CDR1 is SGHRS, CDR2 YFSETQ, per germline. Germline trimming cut 4 bases from V and 4 bases from J; bases unmatched to any gene: 3. There are 14 residues in the CDR3. The DNA read from the CDR3 is TGCGCCAGCAGCCCGCTAGCGGGAGGAGAGACC. As protein: CASSPLAGGET. The entire CDR3 protein is CASSPLAGGETQYF.

This CDR3 is CATKGAGGTEAFF. Incomplete CDR3 DNA: TGCGCCACCAAGGGGGCCGGGGGTACTGAA. The V gene is TRBV10-1, the J gene TRBJ1-1, with 7 bases identical to TRBD1. The sequenced fragment ends 3 residues before the CDR3 boundary, so the rest is inferred from the germline J gene. This CDR3 contains 13 residues. The V and J ends lost 10 bases and 5 bases, in that order; junction bases with no gene match: 10. The germline gives CDR1 WNHNN, CDR2 SYGVQD (reference sequence).

Turning to this clone: The missing CDR3 end, 3 residues past where the read stops, is filled in from the germline J gene. The V call is TRBV9, the J call TRBJ2-3; TRBD2 agrees at 8 bases. The CDR3 covers 16 residues. Losses at the gene ends were 4 bases for V and 8 bases for J; bases not matched to a gene: 15. Germline loops: CDR1 SGDLS, CDR2 YYNGEE. The DNA read from the CDR3 is TGTGCCAGCAGCAACTCTAGCGGGCTAACCAGGGGTACG. It yields the protein CASSNSSGLTRGT. The complete CDR3 sequence is CASSNSSGLTRGTQYF.

In the case of this clone: The DNA ends 3 residues before the CDR3 does, and the rest of the CDR3 is filled in from the germline J gene. The V call is TRBV5-1, the J call TRBJ2-4; the D gene is possibly TRBD1 (6 bases). The CDR3 runs 16 residues. Germline V gene data show CDR1 as SGHRS and CDR2 as YFSETQ. With 2 bases removed from V and 0 bases from J, the gap between germline ends came to 12 bases. CDR3 region: CASSLNGQLAKNIQYF. The covered CDR3 bases are TGCGCCAGCAGCTTAAACGGACAGTTAGCCAAAAACATT.

Regarding this clone: The DNA ends 3 residues before the CDR3 does, and the rest of the CDR3 is filled in from the germline J gene. V gene TRBV20-1 combines with J gene TRBJ2-3; D perhaps matches TRBD2 (6 bases). The CDR3 is 14 residues long. Germline CDR1 and CDR2: DFQATT and SNEGSKA (reference sequence). V lost 3 bases and J lost 3, with 13 bases in between. The CDR3 region is CSARPAGRTDTQYF. CDR3 DNA, as far as it was read: TGCAGTGCTAGGCCAGCGGGCCGAACAGATACG.

With regard to this clone: The read terminates 3 residues ahead of where the CDR3 ends, so the germline J gene completes it. The rearrangement uses TRBV11-3 and TRBJ1-1, with D unresolved. CDR3 length: 13 residues. Germline CDR1 SGHNT, CDR2 YENEEA. With 3 bases removed from V and 5 bases from J, the gap between germline ends came to 10 bases. Here the CDR3 reads CASSFSAETEAFF. CDR3 DNA, as far as it was read: TGTGCCAGCAGCTTCTCGGCGGAGACTGAA.

To note about this clone: The missing CDR3 end, 3 residues past where the read stops, is filled in from the germline J gene. The chain joins TRBV5-1 to TRBJ1-2; D is perhaps TRBD1 (5 bases). Trimming took 1 base from V and 1 from J, leaving 8 bases between them. The germline V gene encodes CDR1 SGHRS and CDR2 YFSETQ. The CDR3 spans 14 residues. The part of the CDR3 DNA that was read is TGCGCCAGCAGCTTGACAGGAAATAACTATGGC. This encodes CASSLTGNNYG. The CDR3 as a whole reads CASSLTGNNYGYTF. The whole variable domain, filled in from reference TRBV5-1 and TRBJ1-2, reads KAGVTQTPRYLIKTRGQQVTLSCSPISGHRSVSWYQQTPGQGLQFLFEYFSETQRNKGNFPGRFSGRQFSNSRSEMNVSTLELGDSALYLCASSLTGNNYGYTFGSGTRLTVV.

Of note for this clone: The read terminates 3 residues ahead of where the CDR3 ends, so the germline J gene completes it. This chain links TRBV5-8 with TRBJ1-1; TRBD1 matches at 11 bases. The CDR3 covers 14 residues. With 4 bases clipped from V and 4 bases from J, the junction kept 3 bases outside the gene matches. Germline-derived CDR1 and CDR2 are SGHTS and YDEGEE. CDR3 sequence: CASSRDRGGTEAFF. CDR3 DNA (partial): TGTGCCAGCAGCAGGGACAGGGGGGGCACTGAA.

As to this clone: The read ends 3 residues shy of where the CDR3 ends; the end is completed using the germline J gene. The chain combines TRBV28 with TRBJ2-3, with a weak D call TRBD2 (6 bases). Trimming pared 6 bases from V and 5 bases from J, leaving 15 bases between. The CDR3 has 14 residues. Germline lookup yields CDR1 MDHEN and CDR2 SYDVKM. CDR3 bases read: TGTGCCAGCAGCCCCCCAGGAGCGGGAGATACG. Translated: CASSPPGAGDT. Given in full, the CDR3 is CASSPPGAGDTQYF.

Comments on this clone: The read gets to within 3 residues of the CDR3 end, and the germline J gene fills in the rest. This chain uses TRBV30 with TRBJ1-4; D perhaps matches TRBD1 (6 bases). The germline gives CDR1 GTSNPN, CDR2 SVGIG (reference sequence). This CDR3 is built from 10 residues. The CDR3 is CAWPQGRLFF. The part of the CDR3 DNA that was read is TGTGCCTGGCCACAGGGTAGA.

Worth noting for this clone: The CDR3 end is not reached by the read, which stops 3 residues before it; the germline J gene fills it in. The chain employs TRBV19 and TRBJ1-1; D might be TRBD1 (6 bases). Trimming took off 11 bases at V and 2 bases at J, with 15 bases between the two ends. This CDR3 has 13 amino acids. The germline V gene has CDR1 LNHDA and CDR2 SQIVND (reference sequence). The CDR3 reads CAAGAGYNTEAFF. Partial CDR3 DNA: TGTGCCGCAGGGGCGGGATATAACACTGAA.

About this clone: The read gets to within 3 residues of the CDR3 end, and the germline J gene fills in the rest. J is TRBJ2-2 and V is TRBV20-1; a weak D match, TRBD1 (5 bases). The germline V gene encodes CDR1 DFQATT and CDR2 SNEGSKA (reference sequence). The V gene lost 0 bases and the J gene lost 5 bases, with 10 bases spanning the gap. The CDR3 runs 14 residues. The CDR3 bases that were read are TGCAGTGCTAGAGATCCACGGACAACCGGGGAG. As protein: CSARDPRTTGE. The CDR3 in full is CSARDPRTTGELFF.

CDR3 DNA, as far as it was read: TGTGCCAGCAGTTTTGACAGGGGGCCGAACTATGGC. It codes for CASSFDRGPNYG. The whole CDR3 sequence is CASSFDRGPNYGYTF. The chain recombines TRBV28 with TRBJ1-2; TRBD1 matches 10 bases. The read ends 3 residues before the CDR3 terminus; that terminus is restored from the germline J gene. Trimming took 3 bases from V and 2 from J; bases not matched to a gene: 3. The CDR3 is 15 amino acids. Per the germline V gene, CDR1 is MDHEN and CDR2 is SYDVKM.

Note on this clone: Sequencing ends 3 residues short of the CDR3 end; the germline J gene provides the rest. The gene calls are TRBV5-4 and TRBJ2-2; D might be TRBD2 (6 bases). V was cut by 2 bases and J by 7 bases, with 6 bases left in between. The CDR3 is 12 residues long. Germline assignment: CDR1 SGHNT and CDR2 YYREEE (reference sequence). The sequenced CDR3 bases are TGTGCCAGCAGCTTCGGGGGCGGGGAG. Protein sequence: CASSFGGGE. The full CDR3 protein reads CASSFGGGELFF.

About this clone: The CDR3 end is not reached by the read, which stops 3 residues before it; the germline J gene fills it in. The rearrangement joins TRBV7-8 to TRBJ2-2; 11 bases match TRBD2. The trim removed 1 base at V and 7 bases at J, leaving 8 bases unmatched. Germline V CDR1 and CDR2: SGHVS, FQNEAQ. The CDR3 is 17 amino acids. The DNA read from the CDR3 is TGTGCCAGCAGCTTAGGGCCTAGCGGGAGGAGTGGCGGGGAG. Amino acid sequence: CASSLGPSGRSGGE. Given in full, the CDR3 is CASSLGPSGRSGGELFF.

As regards this clone: Coverage ceases 3 residues before the CDR3 finishes, and the germline J gene fills in the end. The chain is built from TRBV19 and TRBJ2-5; D perhaps matches TRBD1 (6 bases). V gave up 6 bases and J gave up 2 bases, with 13 bases separating them. CDR1 is LNHDA, CDR2 SQIVND, per germline (reference sequence). The CDR3 runs to 14 residues. CDR3 bases read: TGTGCCAGTAGGCCCCGGGACATACAAGAGACC. It is translated as CASRPRDIQET. The CDR3 as a whole reads CASRPRDIQETQYF.

Turning to this clone: Compared with germline, one end of the junction differs, possibly owing to a read error. The sequence runs out 3 residues before the end of the CDR3; the remainder is reconstructed from the germline J gene. The rearrangement uses TRBV20-1 and TRBJ1-5; D is possibly TRBD1 (6 bases). Germline V gives CDR1 DFQATT, CDR2 SNEGSKA (reference sequence). This CDR3 comprises 14 residues. The covered CDR3 bases are TGCAGTGCGAGAGGGGGGACACATAATCAGCCC. Its protein product is CSARGGTHNQP. The CDR3, in full, reads CSARGGTHNQPQHF.